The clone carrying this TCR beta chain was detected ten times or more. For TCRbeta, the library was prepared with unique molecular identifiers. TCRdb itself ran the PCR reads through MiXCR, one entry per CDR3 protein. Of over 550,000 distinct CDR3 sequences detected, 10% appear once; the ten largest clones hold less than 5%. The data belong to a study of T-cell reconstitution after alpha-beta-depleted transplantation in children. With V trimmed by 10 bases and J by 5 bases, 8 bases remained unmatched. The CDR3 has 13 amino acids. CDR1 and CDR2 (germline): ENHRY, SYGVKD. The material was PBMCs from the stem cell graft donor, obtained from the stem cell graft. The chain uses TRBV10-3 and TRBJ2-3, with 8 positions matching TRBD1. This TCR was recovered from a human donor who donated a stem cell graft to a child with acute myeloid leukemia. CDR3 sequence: CATSGGWEDTQYF. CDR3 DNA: TGTGCCACCTCAGGGGGCTGGGAAGATACGCAGTATTTT.